This TCR beta chain came from a study of cytomegalovirus exposure and HLA in healthy donors. About the study: The Caucasian-associated ancestry cluster held 65% to 85% of under 450 genotyped donors. Whole-study findings and limits: It was reported that the classifier diagnosed cytomegalovirus status with high specificity and sensitivity in both the original and validation cohorts.

The CDR3 contains 15 residues. From germline, CDR1 is SNHLY and CDR2 FYNNEI. The ends lost 6 bases at V and 3 bases at J; junction bases unmatched: 4. A note on this clone: Its specificity is unknown.

PCR was performed using 60 Vbeta and 13 Jbeta primers. Sequencing was performed with immunoSEQ multiplex PCR; in TCRdb, only in-frame clones are kept and a portion is missing. The data contain about 190,000 clones, more than 65% of them singletons. While unrecorded immune exposures were likely, the donors were nominally healthy when sampled. The specimen sequenced was PBMCs. The J gene is TRBJ2-1, the V gene TRBV2, with 11 bases identical to TRBD2. This TCR derives from a woman in her thirties in good health and CMV-seropositive. Written as DNA, the CDR3 is TGTGCCAGCAGCCCTCTAGCGGGGGGCTACAATGAGCAGTTCTTC. It is translated as CASSPLAGGYNEQFF. Full variable domain (remainder filled in from reference TRBV2 and TRBJ2-1): EPEVTQTPSHQVTQMGQEVILRCVPISNHLYFYWYRQILGQKVEFLVSFYNNEISEKSEIFDDQFSVERPDGSNFTLKIRSTKLEDSAMYFCASSPLAGGYNEQFFGPGTRLTVL.